This T cell receptor (beta chain) was recovered during a study of shared clonotypes between healthy human individuals. Study background: Three plates were used per donor for CD4 naive, three for CD4 memory, two for CD8 naive and one for CD8 memory. Regarding the study as a whole: Generation probability values for non-shared clonotypes were lower than those for clonotypes shared by all four donors.

About this clone itself: What it recognizes is unknown. This sample includes further DNA sequences coding for the same CDR3.

The authors' processing: Filtering was not the same, since immunoSEQ gave junction-only sequences without quality scores. Produced via immunoSEQ multiplex PCR; TCRdb's table is partial and in-frame only. The V and J calls and clone size are taken from that table; D and trimming were inferred from the DNA. The data hold 2 million to 2.5 million clones, with 85% to 95% observed a single time. The sample consisted of naive CD4+ T cells from PBMCs. Subset in this sample: CD45RA+ positively selected. This clonotype was obtained from a man aged 18 to 30 in good health. Some clones in this sample may be carry-over from other donors' samples.

The CDR3 DNA sequence: TGTGCCAGCTCACCGGCAGGGTCTGGGGAGACCCAGTACTTC. This gives the protein CASSPAGSGETQYF. The V call is TRBV18, the J call TRBJ2-5, with D possibly TRBD1 on 5 matching bases. The CDR3 spans 14 residues. V dropped 3 bases and J dropped 5 bases, with 13 bases sitting between them. Germline CDR1 KGHSH, CDR2 LQKENI.